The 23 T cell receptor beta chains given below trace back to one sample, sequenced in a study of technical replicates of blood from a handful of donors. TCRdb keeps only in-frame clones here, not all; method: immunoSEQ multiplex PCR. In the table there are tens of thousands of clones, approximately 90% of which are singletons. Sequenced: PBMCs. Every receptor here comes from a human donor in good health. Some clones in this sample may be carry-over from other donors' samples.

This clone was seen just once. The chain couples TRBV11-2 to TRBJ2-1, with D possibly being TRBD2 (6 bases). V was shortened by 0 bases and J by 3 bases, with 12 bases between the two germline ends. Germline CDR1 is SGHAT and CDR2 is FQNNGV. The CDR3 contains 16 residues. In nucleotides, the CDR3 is TGTGCCAGCAGCTTAGATCTGACGGGGGTCTACAATGAGCAGTTCTTC. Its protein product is CASSLDLTGVYNEQFF. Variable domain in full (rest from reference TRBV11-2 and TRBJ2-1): EAGVAQSPRYKIIEKRQSVAFWCNPISGHATLYWYQQILGQGPKLLIQFQNNGVVDDSQLPKDRFSAERLKGVDSTLKIQPAKLEDSAVYLCASSLDLTGVYNEQFFGPGTRLTVL.

Here the CDR3 DNA reads TGTGCCAGCAGCTTAGGGGGCCCCGCCACAGATACGCAGTATTTT. Its translation is CASSLGGPATDTQYF. The gene calls are TRBV7-2 and TRBJ2-3; weak D call: TRBD1 (5 bases). Germline CDR1 SGHTA, CDR2 FQGNSA. The CDR3 has 15 amino acids. Trimming removed 1 base from V and 2 bases from J, with 10 bases in between.

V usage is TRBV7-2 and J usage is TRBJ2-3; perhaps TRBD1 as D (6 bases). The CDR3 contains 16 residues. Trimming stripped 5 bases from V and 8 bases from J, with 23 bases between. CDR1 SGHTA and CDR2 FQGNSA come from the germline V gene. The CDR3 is CASSLSVGQGFVTQYF. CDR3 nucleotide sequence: TGTGCCAGCAGCCTTAGCGTTGGGCAGGGGTTCGTTACGCAGTATTTT.

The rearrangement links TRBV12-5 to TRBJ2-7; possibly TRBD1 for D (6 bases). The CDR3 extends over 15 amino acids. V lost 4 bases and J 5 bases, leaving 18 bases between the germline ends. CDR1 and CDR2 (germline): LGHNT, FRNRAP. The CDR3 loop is CASGSGTGFSDEQYF. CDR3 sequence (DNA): TGTGCTAGTGGTTCGGGTACAGGGTTTAGCGACGAGCAGTACTTC. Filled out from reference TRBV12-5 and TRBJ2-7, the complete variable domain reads DARVTQTPRHKVTEMGQEVTMRCQPILGHNTVFWYRQTMMQGLELLAYFRNRAPLDDSGMPKDRFSAEMPDATLATLKIQPSEPRDSAVYFCASGSGTGFSDEQYFGPGTRLTVT.

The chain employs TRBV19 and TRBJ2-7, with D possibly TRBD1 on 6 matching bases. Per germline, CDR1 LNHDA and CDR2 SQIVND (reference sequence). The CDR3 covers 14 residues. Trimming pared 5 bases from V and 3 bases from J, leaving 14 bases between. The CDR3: CASSLTGMGYEQYF. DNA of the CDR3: TGTGCCAGTAGTCTAACAGGGATGGGCTACGAGCAGTACTTC.

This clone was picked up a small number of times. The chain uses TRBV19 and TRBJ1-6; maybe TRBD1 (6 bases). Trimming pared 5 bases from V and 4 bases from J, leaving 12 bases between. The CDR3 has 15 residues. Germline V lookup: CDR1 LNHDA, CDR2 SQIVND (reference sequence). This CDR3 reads CASSPGDNYNSPLHF. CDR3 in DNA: TGTGCCAGTAGTCCTGGGGACAATTATAATTCACCCCTCCACTTT.

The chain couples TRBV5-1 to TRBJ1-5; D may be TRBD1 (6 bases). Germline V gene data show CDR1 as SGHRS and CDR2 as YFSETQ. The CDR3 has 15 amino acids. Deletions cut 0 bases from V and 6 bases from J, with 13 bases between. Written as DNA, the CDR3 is TGCGCCAGCAGCTTGGCAGGGGTTGCAAGTCAGCCCCAGCATTTT. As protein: CASSLAGVASQPQHF.

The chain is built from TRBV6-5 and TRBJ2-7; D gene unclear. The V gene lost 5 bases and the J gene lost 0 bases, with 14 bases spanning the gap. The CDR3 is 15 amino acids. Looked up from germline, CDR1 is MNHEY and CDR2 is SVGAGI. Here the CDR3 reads CASSQPRSSSYEQYF. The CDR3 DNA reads TGTGCCAGCAGTCAACCCCGGTCGAGCTCCTACGAGCAGTACTTC.

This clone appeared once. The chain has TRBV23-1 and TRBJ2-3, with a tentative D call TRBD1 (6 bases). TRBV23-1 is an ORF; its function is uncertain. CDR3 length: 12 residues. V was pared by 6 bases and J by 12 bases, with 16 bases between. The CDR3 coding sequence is TGCGCCAGCAGCCCCAGGGGTTACGGACAGTATTTT. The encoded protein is CASSPRGYGQYF.

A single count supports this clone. The CDR3 DNA reads TGCGCCAGCAGCTTGGCCCCGGGGAACACTGAAGCTTTCTTT. This codes for CASSLAPGNTEAFF. This sequence joins TRBV5-1 and TRBJ1-1; D is undetermined. Between the trimmed V and J ends, which lost 0 bases and 1 base, there was a span of 7 bases. This CDR3 is built from 14 residues. The V gene's germline CDR1 is SGHRS and CDR2 YFSETQ.

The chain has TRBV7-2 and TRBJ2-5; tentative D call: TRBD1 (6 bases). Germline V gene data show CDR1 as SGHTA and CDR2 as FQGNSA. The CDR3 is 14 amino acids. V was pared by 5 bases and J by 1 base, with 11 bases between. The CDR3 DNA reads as TGTGCCAGCAGCCTGACAGGACTCCAAGAGACCCAGTACTTC. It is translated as CASSLTGLQETQYF.

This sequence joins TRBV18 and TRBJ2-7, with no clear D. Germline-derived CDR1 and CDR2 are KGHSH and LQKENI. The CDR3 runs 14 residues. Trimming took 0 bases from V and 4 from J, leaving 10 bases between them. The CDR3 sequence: CASSPPYPSYEQYF. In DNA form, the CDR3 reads TGTGCCAGCTCACCACCTTATCCCTCTTACGAGCAGTACTTC. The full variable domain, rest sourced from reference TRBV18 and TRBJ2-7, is NAGVMQNPRHLVRRRGQEARLRCSPMKGHSHVYWYRQLPEEGLKFMVYLQKENIIDESGMPKERFSAEFPKEGPSILRIQQVVRGDSAAYFCASSPPYPSYEQYFGPGTRLTVT.

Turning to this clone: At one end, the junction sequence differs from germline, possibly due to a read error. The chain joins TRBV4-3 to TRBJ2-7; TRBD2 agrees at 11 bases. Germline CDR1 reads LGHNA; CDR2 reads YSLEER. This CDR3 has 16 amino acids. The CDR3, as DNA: TGCGCCAGCAGCCAAGATAGCGGGAGGGCCTCCGACGAGCAGTACTTC. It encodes CASSQDSGRASDEQYF.

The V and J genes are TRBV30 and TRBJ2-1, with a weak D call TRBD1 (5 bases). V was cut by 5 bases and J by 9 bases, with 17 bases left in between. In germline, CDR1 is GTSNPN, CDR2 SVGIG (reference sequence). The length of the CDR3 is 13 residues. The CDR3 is CAWDGVTGFEQFF. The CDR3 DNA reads TGTGCCTGGGATGGGGTAACAGGCTTTGAGCAGTTCTTC.

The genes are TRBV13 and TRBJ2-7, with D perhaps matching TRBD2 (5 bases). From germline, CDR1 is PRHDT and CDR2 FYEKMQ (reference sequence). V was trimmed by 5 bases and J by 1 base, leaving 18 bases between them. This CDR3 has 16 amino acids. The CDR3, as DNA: TGTGCCAGCAGCGTCCGCCCGTTAGGACTTTCCTACGAGCAGTACTTC. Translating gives CASSVRPLGLSYEQYF.

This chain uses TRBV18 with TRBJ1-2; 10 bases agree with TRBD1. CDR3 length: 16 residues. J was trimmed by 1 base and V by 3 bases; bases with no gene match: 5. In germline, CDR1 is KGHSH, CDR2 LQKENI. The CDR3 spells CASSPSWDRGNYGYTF. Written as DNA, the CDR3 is TGTGCCAGCTCACCCTCGTGGGACAGGGGTAACTATGGCTACACCTTC.

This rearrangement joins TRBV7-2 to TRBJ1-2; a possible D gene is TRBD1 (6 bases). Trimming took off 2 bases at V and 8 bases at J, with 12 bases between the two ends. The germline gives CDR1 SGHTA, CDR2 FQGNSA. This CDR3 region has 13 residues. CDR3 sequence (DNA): TGTGCCAGCAGCTTAAGGCAGGGGCGAGGCTACACCTTC. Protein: CASSLRQGRGYTF.

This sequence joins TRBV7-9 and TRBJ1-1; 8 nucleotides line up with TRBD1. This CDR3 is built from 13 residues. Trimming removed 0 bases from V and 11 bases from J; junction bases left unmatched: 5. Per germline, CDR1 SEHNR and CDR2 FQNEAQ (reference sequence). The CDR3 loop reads CASSLADRGGAFF. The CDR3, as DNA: TGTGCCAGCAGCTTAGCAGACAGGGGAGGGGCTTTCTTT.

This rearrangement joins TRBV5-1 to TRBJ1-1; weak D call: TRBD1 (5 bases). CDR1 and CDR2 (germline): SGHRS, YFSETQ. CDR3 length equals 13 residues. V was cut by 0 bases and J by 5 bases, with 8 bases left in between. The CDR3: CASSLGGATEAFF. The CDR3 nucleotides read TGCGCCAGCAGCTTGGGTGGGGCAACTGAAGCTTTCTTT. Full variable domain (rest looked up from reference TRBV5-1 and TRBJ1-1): KAGVTQTPRYLIKTRGQQVTLSCSPISGHRSVSWYQQTPGQGLQFLFEYFSETQRNKGNFPGRFSGRQFSNSRSEMNVSTLELGDSALYLCASSLGGATEAFFGQGTRLTVV.

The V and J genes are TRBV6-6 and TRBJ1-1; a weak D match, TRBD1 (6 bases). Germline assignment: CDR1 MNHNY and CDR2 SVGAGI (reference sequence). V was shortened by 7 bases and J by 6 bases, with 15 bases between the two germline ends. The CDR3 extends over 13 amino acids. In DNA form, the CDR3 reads TGTGCCAGCACTCGGACAGCGCGGGCTGAAGCTTTCTTT. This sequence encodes CASTRTARAEAFF.

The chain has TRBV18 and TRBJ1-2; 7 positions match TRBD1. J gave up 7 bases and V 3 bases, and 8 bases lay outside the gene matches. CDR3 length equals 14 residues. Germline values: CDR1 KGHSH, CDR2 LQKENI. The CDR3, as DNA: TGTGCCAGCTCACCCGAGGGGGCGAGGAGTGGCTACACCTTC. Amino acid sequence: CASSPEGARSGYTF.

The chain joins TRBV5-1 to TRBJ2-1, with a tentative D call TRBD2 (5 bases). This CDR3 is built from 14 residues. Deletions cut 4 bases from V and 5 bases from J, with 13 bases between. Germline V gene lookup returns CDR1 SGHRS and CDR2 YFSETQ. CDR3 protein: CASSRYGENNEQFF. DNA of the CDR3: TGCGCCAGCAGCCGTTACGGGGAAAACAATGAGCAGTTCTTC.

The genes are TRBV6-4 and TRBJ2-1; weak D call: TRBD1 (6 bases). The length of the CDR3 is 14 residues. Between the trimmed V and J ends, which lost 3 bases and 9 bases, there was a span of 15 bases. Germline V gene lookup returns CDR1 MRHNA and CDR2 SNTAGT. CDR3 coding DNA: TGTGCCAGCAGTGAGGGGGCTAGCACCAGTGAGCAGTTCTTC. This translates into CASSEGASTSEQFF.